The sequence of this T cell receptor (beta chain) was determined in a study of vaccination effects on CD4 cells after COVID-19. The CDR3 totals 15 residues. CDR1 is MDHEN and CDR2 is SYDVKM in the germline V gene. The ends lost 2 bases at V and 8 bases at J; junction bases unmatched: 7. Culture proceeded for more than 8 days, and CD4+ T cells were then isolated. In the vaccine recipients, nucleocapsid antibodies were negative and there was no prior SARS-CoV-2 infection. Half-medium replacement with IL-2 medium occurred on days 3 and 7. The method was immunoSEQ multiplex PCR; TCRdb's version includes in-frame clones alone and lacks a portion of them. This sample has over 45,000 clones, with 55% to 75% found just once. In regard to this clone: Its target is unknown.

This chain joins TRBV28 and TRBJ2-1, with TRBD1 identical over 9 bases. The sequencing used CD4+ T cells from PBMCs cultured without peptide, collected before COVID-19 vaccination. The TCR originated in a human donor who received a COVID-19 vaccine. In DNA form, the CDR3 reads TGTGCCAGCAGTTTAGGGACAGGGTTGAACGATGAGCAGTTCTTC. Translating it yields CASSLGTGLNDEQFF.